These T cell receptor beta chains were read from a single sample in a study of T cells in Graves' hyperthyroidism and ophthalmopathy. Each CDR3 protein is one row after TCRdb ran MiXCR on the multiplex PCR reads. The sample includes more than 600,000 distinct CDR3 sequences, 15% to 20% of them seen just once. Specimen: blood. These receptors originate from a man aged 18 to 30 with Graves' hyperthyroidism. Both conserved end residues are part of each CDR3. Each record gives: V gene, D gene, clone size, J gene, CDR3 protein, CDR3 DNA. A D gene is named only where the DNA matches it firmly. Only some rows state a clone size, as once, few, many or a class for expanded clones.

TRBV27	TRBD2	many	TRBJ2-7	CASRAVAGVEEQYF	TGTGCCAGCAGGGCGGTAGCGGGAGTGGAGGAGCAGTACTTC
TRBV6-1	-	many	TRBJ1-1	CASSPTGPNTEAFF	TGTGCCAGCAGCCCTACAGGGCCGAACACTGAAGCTTTCTTT
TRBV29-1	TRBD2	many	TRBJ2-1	CSGQGVAGISYNEQFF	TGCAGCGGGCAAGGGGTAGCGGGGATTTCCTACAATGAGCAGTTCTTC
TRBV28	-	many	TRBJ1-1	CASKGSPTSGYTEAFF	TGTGCCAGCAAGGGCTCCCCCACTTCGGGGTATACTGAAGCTTTCTTT
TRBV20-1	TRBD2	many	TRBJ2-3	CSASHLLAGETDTQYF	TGCAGTGCCAGCCATTTGTTAGCGGGAGAAACAGATACGCAGTATTTT
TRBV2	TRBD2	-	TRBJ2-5	CASIPPLAGVETQYF	TGTGCCAGCATCCCCCCACTAGCGGGAGTAGAGACCCAGTACTTC
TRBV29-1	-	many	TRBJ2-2	CSVERGANTGELFF	TGCAGCGTTGAACGAGGGGCGAACACCGGGGAGCTGTTTTTT
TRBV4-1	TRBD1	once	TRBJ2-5	CASSQGTGGAQETQYF	TGCGCCAGCAGCCAAGGGACAGGGGGTGCCCAAGAGACCCAGTACTTC
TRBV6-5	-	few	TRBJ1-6	CASSYSVRRGLNNSPLHF	TGTGCCAGCAGTTACTCAGTCCGGAGAGGGCTTAATAATTCACCCCTCCACTTT
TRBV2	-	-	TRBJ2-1	CASSETGPTEQFF	TGTGCCAGCAGCGAGACTGGACCCACGGAGCAGTTCTTC
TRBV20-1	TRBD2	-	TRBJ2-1	CSARAQGLGYNEQFF	TGCAGTGCTAGAGCCCAGGGACTAGGGTACAATGAGCAGTTCTTC
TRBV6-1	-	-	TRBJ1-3	CASSARTPSGNTIYF	TGTGCCAGCAGTGCCCGGACACCATCTGGAAACACCATATATTTT
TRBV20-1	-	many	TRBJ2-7	CSASTAFGGTSEGPYEQYF	TGCAGTGCTAGTACCGCTTTCGGGGGCACTAGCGAAGGGCCCTACGAGCAGTACTTC
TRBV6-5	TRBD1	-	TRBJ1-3	CASSYPPTGGRNTIYF	TGTGCCAGCAGTTACCCCCCGACAGGGGGTAGAAACACCATATATTTT
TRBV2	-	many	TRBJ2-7	CASSEREGVPGHEQYF	TGTGCCAGCAGTGAAAGGGAGGGGGTCCCAGGCCACGAGCAGTACTTC
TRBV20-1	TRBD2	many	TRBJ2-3	CSARSVSASGIDTQYF	TGCAGTGCTAGATCTGTTTCGGCTAGCGGGATAGATACGCAGTATTTT
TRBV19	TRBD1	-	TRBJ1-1	CASRTGVPPKAFF	TGTGCCAGTAGAACAGGGGTCCCCCCTAAAGCTTTCTTT
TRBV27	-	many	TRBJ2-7	CASRPVGTGTYEQYF	TGTGCCAGCCGCCCAGTCGGGACCGGGACCTACGAGCAGTACTTC
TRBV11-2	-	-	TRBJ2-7	CASELASSYEQYF	TGTGCCAGCGAGCTAGCGAGCTCCTACGAGCAGTACTTC
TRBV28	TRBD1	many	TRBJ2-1	CASRSGTGIYNEQFF	TGTGCCAGCAGATCCGGGACAGGGATTTACAATGAGCAGTTCTTC
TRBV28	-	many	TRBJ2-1	CASSPRSGRAFNEQFF	TGTGCCAGCAGCCCACGCAGTGGGAGAGCCTTCAATGAGCAGTTCTTC
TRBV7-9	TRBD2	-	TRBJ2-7	CASSAGGAYNEQYF	TGTGCCAGCAGCGCGGGGGGGGCCTACAATGAGCAGTACTTC
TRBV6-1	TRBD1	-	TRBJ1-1	CASSTTGATEAFF	TGTGCCAGCAGTACAACAGGGGCCACTGAAGCTTTCTTT
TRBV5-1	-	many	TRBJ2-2	CASSSSPNTGELFF	TGCGCCAGCAGCTCCTCTCCCAACACCGGGGAGCTGTTTTTT
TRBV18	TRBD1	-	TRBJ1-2	CASSPPGEGTVNYGYTF	TGTGCCAGCTCACCCCCGGGAGAGGGGACAGTAAACTATGGCTACACCTTC
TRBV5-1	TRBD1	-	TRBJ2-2	CASSDTGAAGELFF	TGCGCCAGCAGCGATACAGGGGCGGCCGGGGAGCTGTTTTTT
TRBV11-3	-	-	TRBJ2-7	CASSATNFYEQYF	TGTGCCAGCAGCGCCACTAACTTCTACGAGCAGTACTTC
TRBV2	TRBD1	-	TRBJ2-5	CASSGQGGTQYF	TGTGCCAGCAGTGGACAGGGTGGGACCCAGTACTTC
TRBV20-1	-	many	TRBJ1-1	CSARASLGREAFF	TGCAGTGCTAGAGCGTCTCTTGGACGAGAAGCTTTCTTT
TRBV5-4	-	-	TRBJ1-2	CASSLVPGAAGYTF	TGTGCCAGCAGCTTGGTCCCAGGGGCGGCTGGCTACACCTTC
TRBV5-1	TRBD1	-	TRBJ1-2	CASSFTGETNYGYTF	TGCGCCAGCAGCTTCACAGGGGAGACTAACTATGGCTACACCTTC
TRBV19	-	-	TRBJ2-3	CASRTAGTSSEDTQYF	TGTGCCAGTCGTACCGCCGGCACTTCGTCTGAGGATACGCAGTATTTT
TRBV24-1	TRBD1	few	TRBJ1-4	CATSSGTGYPRDEKLFF	TGTGCCACCAGTTCCGGGACAGGGTACCCCCGGGATGAAAAACTGTTTTTT
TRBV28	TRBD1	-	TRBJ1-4	CASSQQGVREKLFF	TGTGCCAGCAGCCAACAGGGGGTGAGAGAAAAACTGTTTTTT
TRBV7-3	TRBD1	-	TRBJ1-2	CASSFAGGRGYTF	TGTGCCAGCAGCTTCGCAGGGGGCCGTGGCTACACCTTC
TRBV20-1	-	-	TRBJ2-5	CSASGTQETQYF	TGCAGTGCTAGCGGGACTCAGGAGACCCAGTACTTC
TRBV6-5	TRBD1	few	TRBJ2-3	CASSYSMGQISTDTQYF	TGTGCCAGCAGTTACTCGATGGGACAGATAAGCACAGATACGCAGTATTTT
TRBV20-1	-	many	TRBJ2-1	CSAIATGLLEQFF	TGCAGTGCCATAGCCACAGGGCTGCTTGAGCAGTTCTTC
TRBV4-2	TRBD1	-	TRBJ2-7	CASSPRTGPNEQYF	TGTGCCAGCAGCCCCAGGACAGGGCCCAACGAGCAGTACTTC
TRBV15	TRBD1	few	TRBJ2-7	CATSRDVSLTGRPETSYEQYF	TGTGCCACCAGCAGAGACGTTTCCCTGACAGGGCGGCCCGAAACCTCCTACGAGCAGTACTTC
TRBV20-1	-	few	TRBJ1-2	CSAREPNYGYTF	TGCAGTGCTAGAGAGCCTAACTATGGCTACACCTTC
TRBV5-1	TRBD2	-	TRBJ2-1	CASSFSRRGNEQFF	TGCGCCAGCAGCTTCTCTCGGCGGGGGAATGAGCAGTTCTTC
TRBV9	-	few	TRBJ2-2	CASSVRGGRGELFF	TGTGCCAGCAGCGTACGCGGGGGCCGAGGGGAGCTGTTTTTT
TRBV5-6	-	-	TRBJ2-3	CASSWEQGADTQYF	TGTGCCAGCAGCTGGGAACAGGGCGCAGATACGCAGTATTTT
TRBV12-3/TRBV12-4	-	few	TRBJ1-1	CASSFGSQGDTEAFF	TGTGCCAGCAGTTTCGGATCTCAGGGAGACACTGAAGCTTTCTTT
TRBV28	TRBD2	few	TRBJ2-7	CASSLPSGFSYEQYF	TGTGCCAGCAGTCTGCCTAGCGGGTTCTCCTACGAGCAGTACTTC
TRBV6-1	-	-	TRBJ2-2	CASSVDFRTNTGELFF	TGTGCCAGCAGTGTAGACTTCCGAACAAACACCGGGGAGCTGTTTTTT
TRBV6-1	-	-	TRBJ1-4	CASSPHKGYEKLFF	TGTGCCAGCAGTCCACACAAGGGTTATGAAAAACTGTTTTTT
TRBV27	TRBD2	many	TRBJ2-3	CATMTSGGTDTQYF	TGTGCCACCATGACTAGCGGGGGAACAGATACGCAGTATTTT
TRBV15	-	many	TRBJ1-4	CATSEGIGMNEKLFF	TGTGCCACCAGCGAGGGGATCGGGATGAATGAAAAACTGTTTTTT
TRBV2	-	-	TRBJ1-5	CASMVDTGVHQPQHF	TGTGCCAGCATGGTGGACACAGGCGTTCATCAGCCCCAGCATTTT
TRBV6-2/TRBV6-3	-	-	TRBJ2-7	CASRSANPEQYF	TGTGCCAGCAGGTCAGCAAACCCCGAGCAGTACTTC
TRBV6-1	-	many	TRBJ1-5	CASSEEGAWANQPQHF	TGTGCCAGCAGTGAAGAAGGGGCCTGGGCAAATCAGCCCCAGCATTTT
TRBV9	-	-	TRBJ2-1	CASSVGRGANEQFF	TGTGCCAGCAGCGTAGGAAGGGGAGCCAATGAGCAGTTCTTC
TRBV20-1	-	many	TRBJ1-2	CSARKGDGYTF	TGCAGTGCTAGAAAGGGGGATGGCTACACCTTC
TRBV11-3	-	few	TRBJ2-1	CASFGTNNEQFF	TGTGCCTCCTTTGGGACAAACAATGAGCAGTTCTTC